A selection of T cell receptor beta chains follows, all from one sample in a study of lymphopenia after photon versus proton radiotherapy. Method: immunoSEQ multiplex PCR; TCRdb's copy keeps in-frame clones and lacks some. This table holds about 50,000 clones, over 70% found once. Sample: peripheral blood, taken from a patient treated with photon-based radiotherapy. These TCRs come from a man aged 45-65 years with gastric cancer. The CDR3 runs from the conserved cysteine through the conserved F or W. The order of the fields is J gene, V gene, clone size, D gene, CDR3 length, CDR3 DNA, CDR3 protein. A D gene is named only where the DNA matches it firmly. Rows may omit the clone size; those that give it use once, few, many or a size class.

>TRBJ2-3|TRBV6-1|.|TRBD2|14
TGTGCCAGCAGTTCGGGAGGTGGGACAGATACGCAGTATTTT
CASSSGGGTDTQYF
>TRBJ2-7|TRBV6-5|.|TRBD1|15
TGTGCCAGCGCCAAGGACGGGGACAGAACCTACGAGCCGTACTTC
CASAKDGDRTYEPYF
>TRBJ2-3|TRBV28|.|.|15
TGTGCCAGCAGTTTAGTAAAGGGGAGCACAGATACGCAGTATTTT
CASSLVKGSTDTQYF
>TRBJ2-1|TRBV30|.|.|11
TGTGCCTGGAGTACGGAGGATGAGCAGTTCTTC
CAWSTEDEQFF
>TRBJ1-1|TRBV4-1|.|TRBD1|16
TGCGCCAGCAGCCAAGTTGGAGGACAGGGGAACACTGAAGCTTTCTTT
CASSQVGGQGNTEAFF
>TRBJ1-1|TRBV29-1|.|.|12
TGCAGCGCCGGCGAAATCGACACTGAAGCTTTCTTT
CSAGEIDTEAFF
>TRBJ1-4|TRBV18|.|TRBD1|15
TGTGCCAGCTCACCAAACGGACAGGGTGGCGAAAAACTGTTTTTT
CASSPNGQGGEKLFF
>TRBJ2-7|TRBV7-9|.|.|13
TGTGCCAGCAGCCGTGCGGGGTCAGCCGAGCAGTACTTC
CASSRAGSAEQYF
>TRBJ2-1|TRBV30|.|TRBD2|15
TGTGCCTGGAGACAGGGGCTAGCGGGGGGTTTGGCGCAGTTCTTC
CAWRQGLAGGLAQFF
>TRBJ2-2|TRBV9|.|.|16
TGTGCCAGCATTTTAGAGGGGACACAGAACACCGGGGAGCTGTTTTTT
CASILEGTQNTGELFF
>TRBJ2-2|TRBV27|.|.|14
TGTGCCAGCAGGGATCAGGTGGGGACCGGGGAGCTGTTTTTT
CASRDQVGTGELFF
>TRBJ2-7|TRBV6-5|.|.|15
TGTGCCAGCAGTAACCCGGCCGGGAACTCCTACGAGCAGTACTTC
CASSNPAGNSYEQYF
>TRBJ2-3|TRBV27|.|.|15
TGTGCCAGCAGCCCTAGACCTTGGGTTTCAGATACGCAGTATTTT
CASSPRPWVSDTQYF
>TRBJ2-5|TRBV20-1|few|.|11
TGCAGTGCAGCAGGGGAAGAGACCCAGTACTTC
CSAAGEETQYF
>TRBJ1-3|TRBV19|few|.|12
TGTGCCAGTACGAGCTCTGGAAACACCATATATTTT
CASTSSGNTIYF
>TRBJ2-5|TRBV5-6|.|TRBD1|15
TGTGCCAGCAGCCGGGACAGGGGGCGGGGAGAGACCCAGTACTTC
CASSRDRGRGETQYF
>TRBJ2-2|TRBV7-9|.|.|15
TGTGCCTGTCGTCAAAGGGGGACGGGCACCGGGGAGCTGTTTTTT
CACRQRGTGTGELFF
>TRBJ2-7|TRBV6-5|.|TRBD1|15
TGTGCCAGCAGTTACTCGACGGGACAGGCCTACGAGCAGTACTTC
CASSYSTGQAYEQYF
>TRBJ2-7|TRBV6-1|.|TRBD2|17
TGTGCCAGCAGTGAAGTGGACAGCGGGGGCCTATCTTATGAGCAGTACTTC
CASSEVDSGGLSYEQYF
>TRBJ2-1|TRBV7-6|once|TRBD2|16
TGTGCCAGCAGCTTAGGGTTGTTAGCGGGTTACAATGAGCAGTTCTTC
CASSLGLLAGYNEQFF
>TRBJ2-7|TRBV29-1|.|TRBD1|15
TGCAGCGTTAAAGGCTCTAGGACAGGAAACTACGAGCAGTACTTC
CSVKGSRTGNYEQYF
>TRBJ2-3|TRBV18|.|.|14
TGTGCCAGCTCACCACCTCCAGAGGGAGATACGCAGTATTTT
CASSPPPEGDTQYF
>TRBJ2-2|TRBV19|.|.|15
TGTGCCAGTAGTATAAGGAGTAGATCCACCGGGGAGCTGTTTTTT
CASSIRSRSTGELFF
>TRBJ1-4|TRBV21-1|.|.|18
TGTGCCAGCAGCAAAGCCTTGAAGGGGCCTGCAACTAATGAAAAACTGTTTTTT
CASSKALKGPATNEKLFF
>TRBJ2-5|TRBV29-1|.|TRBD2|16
TGCAGCGCCCGGGTGGGGAGCGGGAGTATCTTGGAGACCCAGTACTTC
CSARVGSGSILETQYF
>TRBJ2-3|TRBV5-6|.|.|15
TGTGCCAGCAGCTTTGGCGGTCTGGGCACAGATACGCAGTATTTT
CASSFGGLGTDTQYF
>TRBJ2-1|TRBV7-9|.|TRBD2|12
TGTGCCAGCGGTAGCGGGAACTATGAGCAGTTCTTC
CASGSGNYEQFF
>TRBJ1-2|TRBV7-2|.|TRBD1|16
TGTGCCAGCAGCTTAGACTTTTTCGGGACAGGGCTCGGCTACACCTTC
CASSLDFFGTGLGYTF
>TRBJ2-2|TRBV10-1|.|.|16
TGCGCCAGCAGTGAGAGGAGAGGCCCGAACACCGGGGAGCTGTTTTTT
CASSERRGPNTGELFF
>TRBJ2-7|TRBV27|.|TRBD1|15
TGTGCCAGCAGTTTAACAAGCAGGGGGTTCAACGAGCAGTACTTC
CASSLTSRGFNEQYF
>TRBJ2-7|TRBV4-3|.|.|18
TGCGCCAGCAGCCAAGATGACAGGATAGACGCTCTCAACTACGAGCAGTACTTC
CASSQDDRIDALNYEQYF
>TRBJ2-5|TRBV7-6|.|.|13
TGTGCCAGCAGCTCCCTGGCCTCAGAGACCCAGTACTTC
CASSSLASETQYF
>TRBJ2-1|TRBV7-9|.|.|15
TGTGCCAGCAGCCCCAGCGATTCCTCCTACAATGAGCAGTTCTTC
CASSPSDSSYNEQFF
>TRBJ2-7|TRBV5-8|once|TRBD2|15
TGTGCCAGCAGCGCCCGACTAGCGACCGCCTACGAGCAGTACTTC
CASSARLATAYEQYF
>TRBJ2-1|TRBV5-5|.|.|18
TGTGCCAGCAGCTCCACCTTTACCGGGACTGTAACCCGTAATGAGCAGTTCTTC
CASSSTFTGTVTRNEQFF
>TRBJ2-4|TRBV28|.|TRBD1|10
TGTGCCAGCGGGGACAGGGGGCAGAAATTC
CASGDRGQKF
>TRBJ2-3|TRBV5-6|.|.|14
TGTGCCAGCAGCGTCGAACGGCTCACAGATACGCAGTATTTT
CASSVERLTDTQYF
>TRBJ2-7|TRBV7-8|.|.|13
TGTGCCAGCAGCATAACAGGGACCTACGAGCAGTACTTC
CASSITGTYEQYF
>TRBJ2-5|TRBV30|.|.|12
TGTGCCTGGGCGGGACACGGAGAGACCCAGTACTTC
CAWAGHGETQYF
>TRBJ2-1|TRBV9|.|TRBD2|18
TGTGCCAGCAGCCCCCGCCCGGGACTAGCGGGACCTTACAATGAGCAGTTCTTC
CASSPRPGLAGPYNEQFF
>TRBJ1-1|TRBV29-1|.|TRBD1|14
TGCAGCACCAGGCTGGGACAGTTTATCACTGAAGCTTTCTTT
CSTRLGQFITEAFF
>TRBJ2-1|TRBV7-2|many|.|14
TGCGCCAGCAGCCATACCGCCCTCAGCAATGAGCAGTTCTTC
CASSHTALSNEQFF
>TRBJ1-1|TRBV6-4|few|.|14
TGTGCCAGCGGCCGGGACGCCGGCAGCACTGAAGCTTTCTTT
CASGRDAGSTEAFF
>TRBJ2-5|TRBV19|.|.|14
TGTGCCAGTAGTATAGATCAGGGAATCAAGACCCAGTACTTC
CASSIDQGIKTQYF
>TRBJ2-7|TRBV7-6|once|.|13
TGTGCCAGCAGCTTAGCTACAGGTTACGAGCAGTACTTC
CASSLATGYEQYF
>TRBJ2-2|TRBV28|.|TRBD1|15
TGTGCCAGCAGTCGGGACAGGGTGGCCACCGGGGAGCTGTTTTTT
CASSRDRVATGELFF
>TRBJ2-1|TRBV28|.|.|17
TGTGCCAGCAGTTTCCCCCCTCCTGGGGGGGCAAGCAATGAGCAGTTCTTC
CASSFPPPGGASNEQFF
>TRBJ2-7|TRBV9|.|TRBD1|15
TGTGCCAGCAGCGTAGGAGGACAGGCCTCCTACGAGCAGTACTTC
CASSVGGQASYEQYF